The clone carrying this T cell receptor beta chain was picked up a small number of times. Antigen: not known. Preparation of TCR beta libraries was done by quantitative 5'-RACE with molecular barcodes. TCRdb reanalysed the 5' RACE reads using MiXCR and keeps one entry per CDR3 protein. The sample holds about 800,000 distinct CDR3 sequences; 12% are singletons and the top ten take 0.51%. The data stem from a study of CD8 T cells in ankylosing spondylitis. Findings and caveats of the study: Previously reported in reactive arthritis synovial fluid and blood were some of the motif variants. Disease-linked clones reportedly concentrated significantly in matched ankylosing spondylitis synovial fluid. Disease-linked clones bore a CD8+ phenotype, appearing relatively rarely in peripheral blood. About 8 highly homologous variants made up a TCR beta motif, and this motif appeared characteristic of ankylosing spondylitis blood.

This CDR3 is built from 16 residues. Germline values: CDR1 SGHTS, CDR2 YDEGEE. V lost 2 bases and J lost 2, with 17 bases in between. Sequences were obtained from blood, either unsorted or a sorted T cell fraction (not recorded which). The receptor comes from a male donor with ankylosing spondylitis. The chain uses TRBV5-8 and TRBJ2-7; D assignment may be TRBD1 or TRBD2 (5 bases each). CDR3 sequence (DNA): TGTGCCAGCAGCTTAGAGGGGAGCCCCAGCCCCTACGAGCAGTACTTC. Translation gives CASSLEGSPSPYEQYF.